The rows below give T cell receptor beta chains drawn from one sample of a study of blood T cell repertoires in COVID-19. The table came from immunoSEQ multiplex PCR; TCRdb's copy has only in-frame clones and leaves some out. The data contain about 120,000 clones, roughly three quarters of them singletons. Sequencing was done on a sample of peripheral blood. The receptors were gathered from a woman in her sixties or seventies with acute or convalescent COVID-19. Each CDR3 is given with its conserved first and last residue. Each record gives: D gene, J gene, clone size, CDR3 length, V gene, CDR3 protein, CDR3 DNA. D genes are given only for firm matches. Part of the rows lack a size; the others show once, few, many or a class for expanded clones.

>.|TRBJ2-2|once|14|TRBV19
CATKIQGNTGELFF
TGTGCCACCAAAATACAGGGGAACACCGGGGAGCTGTTTTTT
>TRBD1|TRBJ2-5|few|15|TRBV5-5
CASSFGQGISETQYF
TGTGCCAGCAGCTTCGGACAGGGTATATCGGAGACCCAGTACTTC
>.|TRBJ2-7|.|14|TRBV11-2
CASSLGWGAYEQYF
TGTGCCAGCAGCTTGGGCTGGGGGGCCTACGAGCAGTACTTC
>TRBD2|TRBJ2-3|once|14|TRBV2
CASKLAGGTDTQYF
TGTGCCAGCAAATTAGCGGGGGGCACAGATACGCAGTATTTT
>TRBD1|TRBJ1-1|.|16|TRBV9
CASSLIPTGANTEAFF
TGTGCCAGCAGCCTAATACCGACAGGGGCGAACACTGAAGCTTTCTTT
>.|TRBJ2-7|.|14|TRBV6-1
CASSGPSSKYEQYF
TGTGCCAGCAGTGGGCCCTCGTCGAAATACGAGCAGTACTTC
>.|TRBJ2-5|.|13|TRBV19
CASSIGQAETQYF
TGTGCCAGTAGTATCGGTCAGGCAGAGACCCAGTACTTC
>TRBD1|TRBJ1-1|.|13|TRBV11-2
CASSSGQGNEAFF
TGTGCCAGCAGCTCCGGACAGGGCAATGAAGCTTTCTTT
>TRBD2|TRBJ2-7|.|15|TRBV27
CASSLRSLAGGEQYF
TGTGCCAGCAGTTTAAGATCCCTAGCGGGAGGCGAGCAGTACTTC
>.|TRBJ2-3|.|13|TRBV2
CASSAQGTDTQYF
TGTGCCAGCAGTGCCCAGGGGACAGATACGCAGTATTTT
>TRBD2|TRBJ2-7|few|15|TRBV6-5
CASSYVSSGGFEQYF
TGTGCCAGCAGTTACGTCTCTAGCGGGGGTTTCGAGCAGTACTTC
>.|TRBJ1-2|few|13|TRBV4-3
CASSQEGAEGYTF
TGCGCCAGCAGCCAAGAAGGGGCTGAAGGCTACACCTTC